This T cell receptor (beta chain) was profiled in a study of blood T cell repertoires in COVID-19. Study summary: COVID-19 samples collected from the United States, Italy and Spain covered acute and convalescent phases. T cells, B-cell-depleted T cells, or PBMCs supplied cDNA or gDNA.

Trimming cost V 5 bases and J 6 bases; bases outside gene matches: 4. The V gene's germline CDR1 is ENHRY and CDR2 SYGVKD. The CDR3 contains 14 residues. In the original analysis: Amplification of reference gene primers provided the estimated nucleated cell counts. Repertoires were generated with immunoSEQ multiplex PCR, while TCRdb's copy carries only in-frame clones and drops some. V, J and clone size reflect that table, while D and trimming were determined from the DNA. The data show about 380,000 clones, 70% to 90% seen once. The chain combines TRBV10-3 with TRBJ2-1; 10 nucleotides align to TRBD2. Specimen: peripheral blood. The receptor comes from a man aged 40-50 years with acute or convalescent COVID-19. The CDR3 sequence: CAISSGREINEQFF. CDR3 in DNA: TGTGCCATCAGTAGCGGGAGGGAAATCAATGAGCAGTTCTTC.